Sequencing of this T cell receptor beta chain was carried out in a study of blood T cell repertoires in COVID-19. The CDR3 covers 12 residues. Losses at the gene ends were 7 bases for V and 7 bases for J; bases not matched to a gene: 6. CDR1 is SQVTM and CDR2 is ANQGSEA in the germline V gene. TCRdb's table, derived via immunoSEQ multiplex PCR, lists solely in-frame clones and lacks some. The sample lists approximately 130,000 clones, roughly nine tenths occurring once. The TCR sequence derives from a man in his 70s with active or convalescent COVID-19. Sequences were obtained from peripheral blood. The rearrangement uses TRBV29-1 and TRBJ2-7; 11 bases are a match to TRBD1. The CDR3 sequence: CSAGTGGGEQYF. The DNA for the CDR3 is TGCAGCGCAGGGACAGGGGGTGGTGAGCAGTACTTC.